These 20 T cell receptor beta chains share one sample of origin, sequenced in a study of CD8 T cells in Susac syndrome. Random hexamers served to reverse transcribe roughly 0.45 to 1 ug RNA. TCRdb passed the immunoSEQ multiplex PCR reads through MiXCR, listing each CDR3 protein once. The profile shows around 130,000 distinct CDR3 sequences, roughly 96% of them singletons. The sequencing input was CD4+ T cells from PBMCs. The origin of the receptors is a human donor with multiple sclerosis.

This chain uses TRBV3-1 with TRBJ2-1; 14 bases are shared with TRBD2. The CDR3 runs to 18 residues. Looked up from germline, CDR1 is LGHDT and CDR2 is YNNKEL (reference sequence). Germline trimming cut 4 bases from V and 0 bases from J; bases unmatched to any gene: 5. The CDR3 nucleotides read TGTGCCAGCAGCCCCGGGACTAGCGGGGGTAGCTCCTACAATGAGCAGTTCTTC. Its protein is CASSPGTSGGSSYNEQFF.

The V and J genes are TRBV4-1 and TRBJ2-7, with 7 bases fitting TRBD1. Germline CDR1 MGHRA, CDR2 YSYEKL. With 4 bases clipped from V and 3 bases from J, the junction kept 9 bases outside the gene matches. The CDR3 is made up of 15 amino acids. The CDR3, as DNA: TGCGCCAGCAGCCCCGGGACAGTTGCATTCTACGAGCAGTACTTC. Protein sequence: CASSPGTVAFYEQYF.

This chain connects TRBV24-1 to TRBJ2-3, with a weak D call TRBD1 (5 bases). CDR1 KGHDR and CDR2 SFDVKD come from the germline V gene. V dropped 4 bases and J dropped 3 bases, with 7 bases sitting between them. This CDR3 spans 13 amino acids. CDR3 bases: TGTGCCACCAGTGAAGGGGAAACAGATACGCAGTATTTT. Its protein product is CATSEGETDTQYF.

This sequence joins TRBV2 and TRBJ2-5; a possible D gene is TRBD2 (5 bases). The germline V and J ends were trimmed by 8 bases and 5 bases, with 15 bases remaining between them. Germline CDR1 and CDR2: SNHLY and FYNNEI. This CDR3 spans 13 amino acids. CDR3 nucleotides: TGTGCCAGCCACACGGACTTTTGGGAGACCCAGTACTTC. Its translation: CASHTDFWETQYF.

This sequence joins TRBV29-1 and TRBJ2-7; TRBD1 agrees at 9 bases. Germline V gene sequence: CDR1 SQVTM, CDR2 ANQGSEA. The CDR3 has 13 amino acids. The V segment lost 6 bases and the J segment 2 bases; nucleotides outside the gene matches: 5. This CDR3 reads CSVGTGPTYEQYF. DNA of the CDR3: TGCAGCGTCGGGACAGGGCCCACCTACGAGCAGTACTTC.

This sequence joins TRBV2 and TRBJ2-1, with 9 bases that match TRBD1. CDR1 SNHLY and CDR2 FYNNEI come from the germline V gene. J was trimmed by 8 bases and V by 5 bases; bases with no gene match: 7. The CDR3 has 14 amino acids. In nucleotides, the CDR3 is TGTGCCAGCAGTCGGGACAGGGTTGAGCATGAGCAGTTCTTC. This sequence encodes CASSRDRVEHEQFF.

The CDR3: CASSRAGQGVTEAFF. In nucleotides, the CDR3 is TGCGCCAGCAGCCGGGCGGGACAGGGTGTGACTGAAGCTTTCTTT. The genes are TRBV5-1 and TRBJ1-1; 9 bases align to TRBD1. Germline V CDR1 and CDR2: SGHRS, YFSETQ. This CDR3 is 15 amino acids long. J lost 5 bases, V lost 4 bases, and 9 bases had no gene match. The variable domain in full, completed from reference TRBV5-1 and TRBJ1-1, reads KAGVTQTPRYLIKTRGQQVTLSCSPISGHRSVSWYQQTPGQGLQFLFEYFSETQRNKGNFPGRFSGRQFSNSRSEMNVSTLELGDSALYLCASSRAGQGVTEAFFGQGTRLTVV.

With regard to this clonotype: Its ends do not fully match the called genes, so a read error is possible. This CDR3 reads CASSPPGQGAQLAF. CDR3 nucleotide sequence: TGTGCCAGCAGTCCGCCGGGACAGGGGGCCCAGTTGGCCTTT. The rearrangement joins TRBV12-3 or TRBV12-4 to TRBJ1-1; 12 nucleotides align to TRBD1. The CDR3 extends over 14 amino acids.

The gene calls are TRBV2 and TRBJ2-5; D ambiguous. Germline values: CDR1 SNHLY, CDR2 FYNNEI. The CDR3 length is 12 residues. Trimming took 6 bases from V and 0 from J, leaving 5 bases between them. CDR3 DNA sequence: TGTGCCAGCAGGACTGACCAAGAGACCCAGTACTTC. Residues: CASRTDQETQYF.

The V call is TRBV2, the J call TRBJ1-2; 9 bases map to TRBD1. J gave up 5 bases and V 10 bases, and 8 bases lay outside the gene matches. Per the germline V gene, CDR1 is SNHLY and CDR2 is FYNNEI. The CDR3 runs to 13 residues. The DNA for the CDR3 is TGTGCCACCAGGGACAGGGTGTCTTATGGCTACACCTTC. Encoded protein: CATRDRVSYGYTF.

The rearrangement joins TRBV20-1 to TRBJ1-1; D remains ambiguous. The ends were cut back, 1 base at V and 0 bases at J, with 3 bases in the middle. CDR3 length: 12 amino acids. Germline-derived CDR1 and CDR2 are DFQATT and SNEGSKA (reference sequence). For the CDR3, the DNA is TGCAGTGCTAGAGGGGTGAACACTGAAGCTTTCTTT. Its protein is CSARGVNTEAFF.

The chain uses TRBV6-2 or TRBV6-3 and TRBJ2-3; weak D call: TRBD2 (6 bases). CDR3 length: 15 residues. Germline V gene sequence: CDR1 MNHEY, CDR2 SVGEGT. V was cut by 8 bases and J by 0 bases, with 15 bases left in between. The CDR3 loop reads CASRRGGFSTDTQYF. The CDR3 region has the DNA TGTGCCAGCCGTCGGGGAGGTTTTAGCACAGATACGCAGTATTTT.

This chain uses TRBV18 with TRBJ1-5, with 7 bases aligning to TRBD1. The germline V gene has CDR1 KGHSH and CDR2 LQKENI. Trimming at V came to 2 bases and at J to 8 bases, leaving 3 bases not matched to a gene. This CDR3 has 13 amino acids. The CDR3 protein is CASSPGQGEPQHF. The CDR3 region has the DNA TGTGCCAGCTCACCAGGCCAGGGGGAGCCCCAGCATTTT.

The chain couples TRBV30 to TRBJ2-3; D tentatively fits TRBD1 or TRBD2 (5 bases each). CDR1 and CDR2 from the germline V gene are GTSNPN and SVGIG (reference sequence). The V end was cut by 4 bases, the J end by 2 bases, with 13 bases between. The CDR3 sequence is 14 residues long. CDR3 sequence (DNA): TGTGCCTGGATGAGGGGCGCCCCCACAGATACGCAGTATTTT. As protein: CAWMRGAPTDTQYF.

The chain recombines TRBV30 with TRBJ1-2; D perhaps matches TRBD1 (5 bases). With 5 bases removed from V and 2 bases from J, the gap between germline ends came to 27 bases. The V gene's germline CDR1 is GTSNPN and CDR2 SVGIG (reference sequence). This CDR3 region has 18 residues. The CDR3 loop is CAWCLGANRHFSNYGYTF. The CDR3 DNA reads as TGTGCCTGGTGCCTCGGGGCAAACCGTCACTTCTCAAACTATGGCTACACCTTC.

This chain joins TRBV13 and TRBJ2-1; 7 bases line up with TRBD1. J lost 9 bases, V lost 6 bases, and 8 bases had no gene match. The length of the CDR3 is 13 residues. Germline V gene lookup returns CDR1 PRHDT and CDR2 FYEKMQ (reference sequence). In nucleotides, the CDR3 is TGTGCCAGCAGGCAAACAGGGGCGGGTGAGCAGTTCTTC. Protein: CASRQTGAGEQFF.

The rearrangement links TRBV19 to TRBJ1-2; D is ambiguous. CDR1 and CDR2 from the germline V gene are LNHDA and SQIVND (reference sequence). The CDR3 loop spans 15 amino acids. V lost 7 bases and J lost 4, with 19 bases in between. The CDR3 region has the DNA TGTGCCAGTACCCCCCCGGGCGCGGACCTCTATGGCTACACCTTC. Residues: CASTPPGADLYGYTF.

V and J are TRBV7-2 and TRBJ1-4; possible D gene TRBD1, 5 bases. The V end lost 5 bases, the J end lost 10 bases, and 17 bases lay between the germline ends. Germline V gives CDR1 SGHTA, CDR2 FQGNSA. The CDR3 length is 14 residues. The CDR3 is CASSLGGSGGKLFF. CDR3 nucleotides: TGTGCCAGCAGCCTTGGAGGGTCCGGGGGAAAACTGTTTTTT.

This chain joins TRBV15 and TRBJ2-3; 8 bases are a match to TRBD2. The CDR3 is 15 residues long. J gave up 4 bases and V 1 base, and 4 bases lay outside the gene matches. The germline V gene has CDR1 LNHNV and CDR2 YYDKDF (reference sequence). CDR3 region: CATSRAGGLPDTQYF. The CDR3 DNA sequence: TGTGCCACCAGCAGAGCGGGGGGGCTTCCAGATACGCAGTATTTT.

The sample holds one count of this clonotype. This CDR3 is CSASYWNTEAFF. DNA of the CDR3: TGCAGTGCTAGTTATTGGAACACTGAAGCTTTCTTT. The chain links TRBV20-1 to TRBJ1-1; D unclear. Germline CDR1 DFQATT, CDR2 SNEGSKA (reference sequence). The V end was cut by 3 bases, the J end by 1 base, with 6 bases between. The CDR3 extends over 12 amino acids.